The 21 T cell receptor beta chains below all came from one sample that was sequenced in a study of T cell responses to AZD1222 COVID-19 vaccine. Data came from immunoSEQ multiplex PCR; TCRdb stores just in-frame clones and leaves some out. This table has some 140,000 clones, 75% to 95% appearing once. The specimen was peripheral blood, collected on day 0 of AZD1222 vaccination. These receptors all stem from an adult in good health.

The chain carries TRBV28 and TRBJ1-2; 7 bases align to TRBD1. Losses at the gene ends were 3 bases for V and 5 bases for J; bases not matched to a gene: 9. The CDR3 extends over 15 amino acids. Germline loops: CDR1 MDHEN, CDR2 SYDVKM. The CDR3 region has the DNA TGTGCCAGCAGTTTCTCCGACAGGGTTCGGTATGGCTACACCTTC. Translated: CASSFSDRVRYGYTF.

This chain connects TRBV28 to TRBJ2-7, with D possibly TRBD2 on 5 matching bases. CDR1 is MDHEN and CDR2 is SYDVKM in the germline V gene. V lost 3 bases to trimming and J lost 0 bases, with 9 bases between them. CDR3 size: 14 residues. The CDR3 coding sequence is TGTGCCAGCAGTTTTAGGAGGTCCTCCTACGAGCAGTACTTC. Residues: CASSFRRSSYEQYF.

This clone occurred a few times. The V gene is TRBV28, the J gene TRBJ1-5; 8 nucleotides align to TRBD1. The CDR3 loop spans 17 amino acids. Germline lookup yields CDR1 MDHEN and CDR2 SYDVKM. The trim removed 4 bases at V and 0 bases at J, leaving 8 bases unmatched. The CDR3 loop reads CASSYTGGAFSNQPQHF. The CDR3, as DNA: TGTGCCAGCAGTTATACAGGGGGGGCATTTAGCAATCAGCCCCAGCATTTT. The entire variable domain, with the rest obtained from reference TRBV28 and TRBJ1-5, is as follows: DVKVTQSSRYLVKRTGEKVFLECVQDMDHENMFWYRQDPGLGLRLIYFSYDVKMKEKGDIPEGYSVSREKKERFSLILESASTNQTSMYLCASSYTGGAFSNQPQHFGDGTRLSIL.

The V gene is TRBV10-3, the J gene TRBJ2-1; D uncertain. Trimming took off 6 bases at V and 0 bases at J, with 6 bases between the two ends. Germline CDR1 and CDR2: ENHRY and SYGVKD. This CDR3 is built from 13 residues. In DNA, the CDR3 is TGTGCCATCAGAGGAAGCTCCTACAATGAGCAGTTCTTC. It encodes CAIRGSSYNEQFF.

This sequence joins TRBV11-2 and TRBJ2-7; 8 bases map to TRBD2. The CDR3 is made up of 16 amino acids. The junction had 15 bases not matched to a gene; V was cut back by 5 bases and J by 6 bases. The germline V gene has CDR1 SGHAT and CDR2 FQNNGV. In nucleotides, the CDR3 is TGTGCCAGCAGCGACCGGCGGGGACTAGAAAGGGGCGAGCAGTACTTC. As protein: CASSDRRGLERGEQYF.

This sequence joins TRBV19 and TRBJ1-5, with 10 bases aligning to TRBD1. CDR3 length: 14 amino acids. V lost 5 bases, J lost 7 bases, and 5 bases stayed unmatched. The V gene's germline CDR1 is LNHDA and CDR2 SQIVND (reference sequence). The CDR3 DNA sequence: TGTGCCAGTAGTCCGACAGGGGGCTGGCAGCCCCAGCATTTT. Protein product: CASSPTGGWQPQHF. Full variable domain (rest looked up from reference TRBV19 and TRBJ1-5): DGGITQSPKYLFRKEGQNVTLSCEQNLNHDAMYWYRQDPGQGLRLIYYSQIVNDFQKGDIAEGYSVSREKKESFPLTVTSAQKNPTAFYLCASSPTGGWQPQHFGDGTRLSIL.

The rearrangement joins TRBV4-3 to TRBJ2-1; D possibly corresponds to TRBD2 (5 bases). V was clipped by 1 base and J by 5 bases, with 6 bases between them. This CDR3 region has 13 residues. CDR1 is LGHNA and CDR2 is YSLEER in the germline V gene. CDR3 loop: CASSQGRNNEQFF. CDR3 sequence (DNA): TGCGCCAGCAGCCAAGGGAGGAACAATGAGCAGTTCTTC.

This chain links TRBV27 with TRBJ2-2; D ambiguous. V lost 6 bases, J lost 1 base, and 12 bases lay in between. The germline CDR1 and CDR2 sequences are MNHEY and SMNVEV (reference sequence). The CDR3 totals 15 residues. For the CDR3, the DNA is TGTGCCAGCAGACCCGCGGAGATGAACACCGGGGAGCTGTTTTTT. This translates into CASRPAEMNTGELFF.

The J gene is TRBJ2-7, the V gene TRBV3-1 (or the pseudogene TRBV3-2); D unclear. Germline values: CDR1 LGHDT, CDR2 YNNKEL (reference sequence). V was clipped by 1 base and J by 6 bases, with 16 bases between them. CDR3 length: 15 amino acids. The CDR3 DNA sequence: TGTGCCAGCAGCCAAGTTGGCGGCAGCTCCCCCGAGCAGTACTTC. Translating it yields CASSQVGGSSPEQYF.

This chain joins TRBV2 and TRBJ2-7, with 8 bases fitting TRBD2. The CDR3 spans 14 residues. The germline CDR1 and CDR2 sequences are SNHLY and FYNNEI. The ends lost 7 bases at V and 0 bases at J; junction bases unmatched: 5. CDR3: CASNRAGVSYEQYF. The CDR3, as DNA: TGTGCCAGCAACCGAGCGGGGGTCTCCTACGAGCAGTACTTC.

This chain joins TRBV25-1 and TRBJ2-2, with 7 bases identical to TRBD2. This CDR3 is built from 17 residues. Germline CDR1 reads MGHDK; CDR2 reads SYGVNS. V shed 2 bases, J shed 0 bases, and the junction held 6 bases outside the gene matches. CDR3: CASSEGPTSPNTGELFF. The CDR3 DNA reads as TGTGCCAGCAGTGAAGGCCCGACTAGCCCGAACACCGGGGAGCTGTTTTTT. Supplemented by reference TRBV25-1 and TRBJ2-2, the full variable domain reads EADIYQTPRYLVIGTGKKITLECSQTMGHDKMYWYQQDPGMELHLIHYSYGVNSTEKGDLSSESTVSRIRTEHFPLTLESARPSHTSQYLCASSEGPTSPNTGELFFGEGSRLTVL.

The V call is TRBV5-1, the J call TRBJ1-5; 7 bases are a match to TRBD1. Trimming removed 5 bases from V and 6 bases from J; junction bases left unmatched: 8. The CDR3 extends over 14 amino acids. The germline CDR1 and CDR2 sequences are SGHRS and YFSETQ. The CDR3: CASRPGQEGQPQHF. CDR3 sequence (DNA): TGCGCCAGCAGACCCGGACAGGAGGGTCAGCCCCAGCATTTT. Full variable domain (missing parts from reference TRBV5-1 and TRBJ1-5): KAGVTQTPRYLIKTRGQQVTLSCSPISGHRSVSWYQQTPGQGLQFLFEYFSETQRNKGNFPGRFSGRQFSNSRSEMNVSTLELGDSALYLCASRPGQEGQPQHFGDGTRLSIL.

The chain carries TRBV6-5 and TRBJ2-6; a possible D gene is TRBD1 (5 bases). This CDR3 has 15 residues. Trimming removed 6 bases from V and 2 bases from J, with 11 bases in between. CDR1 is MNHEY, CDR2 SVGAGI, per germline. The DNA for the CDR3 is TGTGCCAGCAGCAGGGCCACTACTGGGGCCAACGTCCTGACTTTC. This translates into CASSRATTGANVLTF.

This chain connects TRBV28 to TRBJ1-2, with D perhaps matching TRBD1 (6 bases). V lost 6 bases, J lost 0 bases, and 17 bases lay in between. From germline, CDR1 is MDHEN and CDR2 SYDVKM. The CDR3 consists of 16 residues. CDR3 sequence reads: CASRPGGGVSNYGYTF. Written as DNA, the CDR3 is TGTGCCAGCAGACCCGGGGGGGGCGTTTCTAACTATGGCTACACCTTC.

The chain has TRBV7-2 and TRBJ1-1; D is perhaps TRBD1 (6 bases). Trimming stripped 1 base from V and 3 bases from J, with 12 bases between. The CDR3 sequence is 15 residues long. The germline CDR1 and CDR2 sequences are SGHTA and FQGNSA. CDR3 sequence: CASSLVTGLDTEAFF. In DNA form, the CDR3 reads TGTGCCAGCAGCTTAGTAACAGGGTTGGACACTGAAGCTTTCTTT. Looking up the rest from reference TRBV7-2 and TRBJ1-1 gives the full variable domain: GAGVSQSPSNKVTEKGKDVELRCDPISGHTALYWYRQSLGQGLEFLIYFQGNSAPDKSGLPSDRFSAERTGGSVSTLTIQRTQQEDSAVYLCASSLVTGLDTEAFFGQGTRLTVV.

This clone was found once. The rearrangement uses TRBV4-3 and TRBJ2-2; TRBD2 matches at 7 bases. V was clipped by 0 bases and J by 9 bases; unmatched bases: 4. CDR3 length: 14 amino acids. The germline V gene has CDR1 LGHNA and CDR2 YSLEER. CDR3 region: CASSQDWGGRELFF. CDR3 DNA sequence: TGCGCCAGCAGCCAAGATTGGGGGGGACGGGAGCTGTTTTTT.

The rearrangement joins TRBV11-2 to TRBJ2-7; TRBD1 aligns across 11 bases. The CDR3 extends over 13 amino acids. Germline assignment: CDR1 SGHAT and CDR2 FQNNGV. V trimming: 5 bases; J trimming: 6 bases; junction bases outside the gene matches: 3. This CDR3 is CASSMDRGREQYF. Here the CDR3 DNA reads TGTGCCAGCAGCATGGACAGGGGGCGCGAGCAGTACTTC.

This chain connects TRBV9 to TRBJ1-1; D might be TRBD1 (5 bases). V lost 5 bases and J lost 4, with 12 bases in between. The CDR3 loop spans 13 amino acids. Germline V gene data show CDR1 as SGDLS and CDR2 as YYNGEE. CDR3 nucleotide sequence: TGTGCCAGCAGTCGGGGGGGAACCACTGAAGCTTTCTTT. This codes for CASSRGGTTEAFF.

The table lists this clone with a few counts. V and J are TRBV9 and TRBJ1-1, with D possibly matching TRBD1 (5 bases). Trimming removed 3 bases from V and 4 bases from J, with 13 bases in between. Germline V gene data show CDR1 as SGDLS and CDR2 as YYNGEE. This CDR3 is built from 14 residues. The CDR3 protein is CASSGTGDGTEAFF. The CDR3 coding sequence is TGTGCCAGCAGCGGTACAGGTGATGGCACTGAAGCTTTCTTT. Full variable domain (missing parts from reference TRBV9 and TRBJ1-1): DSGVTQTPKHLITATGQRVTLRCSPRSGDLSVYWYQQSLDQGLQFLIQYYNGEERAKGNILERFSAQQFPDLHSELNLSSLELGDSALYFCASSGTGDGTEAFFGQGTRLTVV.

The CDR3 sequence is CASRQDTNYGYTF. The CDR3 bases are TGTGCCAGCAGGCAGGACACAAACTATGGCTACACCTTC. V and J are TRBV28 and TRBJ1-2; possibly TRBD1 for D (5 bases). Deletions cut 6 bases from V and 2 bases from J, with 10 bases between. The CDR3 length is 13 residues. Germline lookup yields CDR1 MDHEN and CDR2 SYDVKM.

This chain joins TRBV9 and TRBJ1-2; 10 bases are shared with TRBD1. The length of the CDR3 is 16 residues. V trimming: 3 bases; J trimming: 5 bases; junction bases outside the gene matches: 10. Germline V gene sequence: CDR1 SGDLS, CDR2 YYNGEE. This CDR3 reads CASSGGGTGVWYGYTF. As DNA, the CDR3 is TGTGCCAGCAGCGGCGGGGGGACAGGGGTTTGGTATGGCTACACCTTC.